A single sample is the source of the 8 T cell receptor beta chains below, sequenced in a study of blood T cell repertoires in COVID-19. Measured with immunoSEQ multiplex PCR; TCRdb has only the in-frame clones, and not every one. This table has approximately 62,000 clones, approximately 73% appearing once. Sequencing was done on a sample of peripheral blood. Source of these receptors: a woman in her forties or fifties with active or convalescent COVID-19.

The chain is built from TRBV19 and TRBJ2-3, with 7 bases identical to TRBD1. CDR1 LNHDA and CDR2 SQIVND come from the germline V gene (reference sequence). This CDR3 spans 15 amino acids. V lost 7 bases to trimming and J lost 2 bases; unmatched junction nucleotides: 9. The CDR3 protein is CASTDGTAFTDTQYF. CDR3 bases: TGTGCCAGTACCGACGGGACAGCTTTCACAGATACGCAGTATTTT. The whole variable domain, remainder taken from reference TRBV19 and TRBJ2-3, is DGGITQSPKYLFRKEGQNVTLSCEQNLNHDAMYWYRQDPGQGLRLIYYSQIVNDFQKGDIAEGYSVSREKKESFPLTVTSAQKNPTAFYLCASTDGTAFTDTQYFGPGTRLTVL.

The chain has TRBV9 and TRBJ1-3, with TRBD1 identical over 7 bases. The V gene end was trimmed by 0 bases and the J gene end by 3 bases; junction bases not matched to a gene: 6. CDR1 and CDR2 (germline): SGDLS, YYNGEE. The CDR3 contains 16 residues. The CDR3 sequence: CASSVVETGYGNTIYF. The CDR3 DNA reads as TGTGCCAGCAGCGTAGTTGAGACAGGGTATGGAAACACCATATATTTT.

J is TRBJ1-2 and V is TRBV19; 7 bases agree with TRBD1. The CDR3 consists of 15 residues. J gave up 8 bases and V 6 bases, and 15 bases lay outside the gene matches. Per the germline V gene, CDR1 is LNHDA and CDR2 is SQIVND (reference sequence). The CDR3 sequence: CASSDRQGLGRGYTF. The CDR3 region has the DNA TGTGCCAGTAGCGACAGACAGGGCCTAGGTCGGGGCTACACCTTC. Complete variable domain (other parts from reference TRBV19 and TRBJ1-2): DGGITQSPKYLFRKEGQNVTLSCEQNLNHDAMYWYRQDPGQGLRLIYYSQIVNDFQKGDIAEGYSVSREKKESFPLTVTSAQKNPTAFYLCASSDRQGLGRGYTFGSGTRLTVV.

V and J are TRBV5-4 and TRBJ1-4; 9 positions match TRBD1. The CDR3 totals 15 residues. Germline trimming cut 3 bases from V and 3 bases from J; bases unmatched to any gene: 3. Germline lookup yields CDR1 SGHNT and CDR2 YYREEE (reference sequence). This CDR3 is CASSYDRGANEKLFF. The CDR3 region has the DNA TGTGCCAGCAGCTACGACAGGGGGGCTAATGAAAAACTGTTTTTT.

This clone was observed a single time. This chain links TRBV7-6 with TRBJ2-5, with 9 nucleotides matching TRBD2. The ends lost 3 bases at V and 5 bases at J; junction bases unmatched: 10. In germline, CDR1 is SGHVS, CDR2 FNYEAQ. The CDR3 has 16 residues. CDR3 sequence reads: CASSLRAGGLFETQYF. The CDR3 DNA reads TGTGCCAGCAGCTTGCGAGCGGGAGGCCTATTCGAGACCCAGTACTTC.

The chain has TRBV5-4 and TRBJ2-7, with TRBD2 as a possible D gene (5 bases). Germline-derived CDR1 and CDR2 are SGHNT and YYREEE (reference sequence). The V gene lost 4 bases and the J gene lost 1 base, with 15 bases spanning the gap. The CDR3 is 15 amino acids. DNA for the CDR3: TGTGCCAGCAGCCAGGAAGGACTGGTTTCCTACGAGCAGTACTTC. This encodes CASSQEGLVSYEQYF.

This clone was counted a single time. This sequence joins TRBV7-2 and TRBJ1-3; possible D gene TRBD1, 5 bases. The CDR3 runs 15 residues. Germline V lookup: CDR1 SGHTA, CDR2 FQGNSA. V shed 6 bases and J shed 2 bases, with 14 bases lying between them. Here the CDR3 reads CASRPPGLAGNTIYF. CDR3 coding DNA: TGTGCCAGCAGACCACCGGGACTGGCTGGAAACACCATATATTTT.

This clone was detected only a few times. This rearrangement joins TRBV6-5 to TRBJ2-2, with 7 nucleotides matching TRBD1. V was pared by 6 bases and J by 7 bases, with 2 bases of the junction left unmatched. The CDR3 runs to 12 residues. CDR1 and CDR2 from the germline V gene are MNHEY and SVGAGI. The chain's CDR3 is CASRHRGGELFF. Written as DNA, the CDR3 is TGTGCCAGCAGGCACAGGGGCGGGGAGCTGTTTTTT.